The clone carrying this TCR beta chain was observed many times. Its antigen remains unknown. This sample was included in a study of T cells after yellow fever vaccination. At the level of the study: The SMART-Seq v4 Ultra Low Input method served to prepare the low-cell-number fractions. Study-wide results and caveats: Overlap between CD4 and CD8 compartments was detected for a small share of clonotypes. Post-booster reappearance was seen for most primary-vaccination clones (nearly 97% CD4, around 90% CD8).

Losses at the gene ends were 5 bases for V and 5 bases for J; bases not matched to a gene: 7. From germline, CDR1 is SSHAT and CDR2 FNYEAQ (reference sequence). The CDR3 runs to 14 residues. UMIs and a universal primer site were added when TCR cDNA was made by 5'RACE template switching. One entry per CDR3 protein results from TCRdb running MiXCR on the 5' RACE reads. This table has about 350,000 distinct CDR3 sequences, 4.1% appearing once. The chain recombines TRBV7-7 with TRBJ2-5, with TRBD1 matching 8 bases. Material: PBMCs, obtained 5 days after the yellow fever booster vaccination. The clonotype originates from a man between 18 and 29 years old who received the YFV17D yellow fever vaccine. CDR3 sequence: CASSPGQDGETQYF. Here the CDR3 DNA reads TGTGCCAGCAGCCCGGGACAGGACGGGGAGACCCAGTACTTC.